The subject of this entry is one TCR beta chain. TCRdb keeps only in-frame clones here, not all; method: immunoSEQ multiplex PCR. The table lists 80,000 or so clones, 75% to 90% of them singletons. These data originate in a study of OX40 agonist ivuxolimab in advanced cancers. CDR3 length: 14 residues. V lost 3 bases to trimming and J lost 7 bases, with 18 bases between them. CDR1 and CDR2 (germline): SQVTM, ANQGSEA. The V and J genes are TRBV29-1 and TRBJ1-2; perhaps TRBD1 as D (6 bases). This receptor was taken from an adult with an advanced solid tumor such as melanoma, head and neck, liver or kidney cancer. Here the sequenced sample was CD4+ or CD8+ T cells sorted from blood, taken in a trial of the OX40 agonist ivuxolimab. In DNA, the CDR3 is TGCAGCGTTGAGACGGGACACGAAGTAGGTGGCTACACCTTC. Amino acids: CSVETGHEVGGYTF.